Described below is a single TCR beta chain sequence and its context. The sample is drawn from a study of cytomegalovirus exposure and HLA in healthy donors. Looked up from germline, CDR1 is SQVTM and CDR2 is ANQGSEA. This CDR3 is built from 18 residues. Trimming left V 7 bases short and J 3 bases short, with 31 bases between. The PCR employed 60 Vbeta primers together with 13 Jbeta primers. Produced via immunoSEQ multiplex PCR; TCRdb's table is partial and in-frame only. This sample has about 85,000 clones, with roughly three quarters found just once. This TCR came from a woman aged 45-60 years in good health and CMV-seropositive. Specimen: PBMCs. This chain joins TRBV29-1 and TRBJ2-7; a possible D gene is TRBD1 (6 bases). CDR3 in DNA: TGCAGCGCCGTTGCGGCTCCACCCGCAGGGGCTGTCTACTACGAGCAGTACTTC. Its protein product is CSAVAAPPAGAVYYEQYF.